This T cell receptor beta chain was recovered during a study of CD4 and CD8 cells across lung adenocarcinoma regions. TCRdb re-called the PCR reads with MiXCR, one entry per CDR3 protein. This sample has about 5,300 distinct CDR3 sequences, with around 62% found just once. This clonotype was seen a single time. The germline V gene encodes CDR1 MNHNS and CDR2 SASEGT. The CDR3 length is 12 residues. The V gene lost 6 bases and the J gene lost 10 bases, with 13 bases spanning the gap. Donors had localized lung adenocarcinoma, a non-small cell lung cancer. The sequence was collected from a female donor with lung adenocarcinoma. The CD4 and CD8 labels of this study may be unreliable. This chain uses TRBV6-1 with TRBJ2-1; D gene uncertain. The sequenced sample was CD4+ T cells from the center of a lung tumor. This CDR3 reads CASSRQWSEQFF. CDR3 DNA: TGTGCCAGCAGCAGGCAGTGGAGCGAGCAGTTCTTC.